This T cell receptor (beta chain) comes out of a study of T cell responses to AZD1222 COVID-19 vaccine. Germline CDR1 is SGHKS and CDR2 is YYEKEE (reference sequence). The CDR3 loop spans 14 amino acids. Trimming shortened V by 2 bases and J by 5 bases, and 12 bases separated the two germline ends. TCRdb keeps only in-frame clones here, not all; method: immunoSEQ multiplex PCR. The repertoire includes approximately 120,000 clones, around 90% of them detected once, and roughly 5.2% sits in the top ten. This clone was recorded a few times. Specimen: peripheral blood, collected on day 0 of AZD1222 vaccination. This chain uses TRBV5-5 with TRBJ2-3, with a weak D call TRBD1 (5 bases). This TCR came from an adult in good health. The CDR3 here is CASSLGVGEDTQYF. For the CDR3, the DNA is TGTGCCAGCAGCTTAGGGGTCGGTGAAGATACGCAGTATTTT.